This T cell receptor (beta chain) was sequenced during a study of radiation and T cells in renal cell carcinoma. Study-wide results and caveats: Pretreatment tumor biopsies were lacking, so baseline clonotypes are unknown.

Points on this clone: Antigen unknown.

J lost 6 bases, V lost 5 bases, and 4 bases had no gene match. The CDR3 covers 14 residues. CDR1 is SGHNT, CDR2 YENEEA, per germline. Repertoires were generated with immunoSEQ multiplex PCR, while TCRdb's copy carries only in-frame clones and drops some. The sample gives around 170,000 clones, less than 90% of which show up once; approximately 10% is in the top ten. Noted time point: blood 4 weeks post-SBRT, at nephrectomy. This sample's treatment: 15 Gy SBRT to primary tumor, nephrectomy 4 weeks later. Nephrectomy followed 15 Gy stereotactic body radiation by 4 weeks. Serial blood draws occurred at baseline and 2 and 4 weeks post-SBRT.

The clonotype originates from a woman in her forties or fifties with renal cell carcinoma. The starting material was blood, obtained from a patient whose treatment included radiotherapy and nephrectomy. The rearrangement uses TRBV11-3 and TRBJ2-3; 11 nucleotides match TRBD2. DNA of the CDR3: TGTGCCAGCAGCCCGGGACTAGCGGACGATACGCAGTATTTT. It specifies CASSPGLADDTQYF.